This is a list of T cell receptor beta chains from one sample in a study of blood T cell repertoires in COVID-19. Repertoires were generated with immunoSEQ multiplex PCR, while TCRdb's copy carries only in-frame clones and drops some. Here the sample spans about 87,000 clones, over 75% being singletons. Sequenced input: peripheral blood. Receptor source: a woman older than 75 with acute or convalescent COVID-19. Each CDR3 is given with its conserved first and last residue. D genes are given only for firm matches. The listing skips clone size in some rows; elsewhere it reads once, few, many or a size class.

j_gene: TRBJ2-5
len: 17
v_gene: TRBV5-1
d_gene: TRBD2
abundance: NA
CDR3aa: CASSPGTSGRAGETQYF
CDR3nt: TGCGCCAGCAGCCCGGGGACTAGCGGGAGGGCTGGAGAGACCCAGTACTTC

j_gene: TRBJ2-1
len: 14
v_gene: TRBV2
d_gene: TRBD2
abundance: once
CDR3aa: CASILAGPVNEQFF
CDR3nt: TGTGCCAGCATTCTAGCGGGTCCCGTCAATGAGCAGTTCTTC

j_gene: TRBJ2-1
len: 16
v_gene: TRBV25-1
d_gene: TRBD2
abundance: NA
CDR3aa: CASSAIAGGSYNEQFF
CDR3nt: TGTGCCAGCAGTGCCATAGCGGGAGGGTCCTACAATGAGCAGTTCTTC

j_gene: TRBJ2-1
len: 12
v_gene: TRBV2
d_gene: NA
abundance: NA
CDR3aa: CASSEDRNEQFF
CDR3nt: TGTGCCAGCAGTGAGGACAGAAATGAGCAGTTCTTC

j_gene: TRBJ2-3
len: 16
v_gene: TRBV20-1
d_gene: TRBD1
abundance: NA
CDR3aa: CSASTRDRGITDTQYF
CDR3nt: TGCAGTGCTAGTACTCGGGACAGGGGGATCACAGATACGCAGTATTTT

j_gene: TRBJ2-5
len: 14
v_gene: TRBV7-2
d_gene: TRBD2
abundance: NA
CDR3aa: CASSPGLAAETQYF
CDR3nt: TGTGCCAGCAGCCCGGGACTAGCGGCGGAGACCCAGTACTTC

j_gene: TRBJ2-1
len: 13
v_gene: TRBV19
d_gene: NA
abundance: NA
CDR3aa: CASSTTRLNEQFF
CDR3nt: TGTGCCAGTAGTACGACTAGGTTAAATGAGCAGTTCTTC

j_gene: TRBJ2-2
len: 16
v_gene: TRBV14
d_gene: NA
abundance: once
CDR3aa: CASSHRRGANTGELFF
CDR3nt: TGTGCCAGCAGCCACCGACGGGGGGCCAACACCGGGGAGCTGTTTTTT

j_gene: TRBJ1-6
len: 14
v_gene: TRBV5-1
d_gene: NA
abundance: few
CDR3aa: CASSLPQVGAPLHF
CDR3nt: TGCGCCAGCAGCCTTCCTCAAGTCGGGGCACCCCTCCACTTT

j_gene: TRBJ1-1
len: 14
v_gene: TRBV7-2
d_gene: TRBD1
abundance: NA
CDR3aa: CASSSGQGVTEAFF
CDR3nt: TGTGCCAGCAGCTCGGGACAGGGGGTCACTGAAGCTTTCTTT

j_gene: TRBJ2-2
len: 16
v_gene: TRBV3-1/TRBV3-2
d_gene: TRBD1
abundance: NA
CDR3aa: CASSPPGTGITGELFF
CDR3nt: TGTGCCAGCAGCCCTCCCGGGACAGGGATCACCGGGGAGCTGTTTTTT

j_gene: TRBJ1-2
len: 13
v_gene: TRBV12-3/TRBV12-4
d_gene: NA
abundance: NA
CDR3aa: CASTFARGAGYTF
CDR3nt: TGTGCCAGCACCTTTGCGCGGGGGGCCGGCTACACCTTC

j_gene: TRBJ2-1
len: 15
v_gene: TRBV9
d_gene: TRBD2
abundance: NA
CDR3aa: CASSLGGTRSNEQFF
CDR3nt: TGTGCCAGCAGCCTTGGCGGGACTAGGTCCAATGAGCAGTTCTTC

j_gene: TRBJ2-1
len: 12
v_gene: TRBV15
d_gene: NA
abundance: few
CDR3aa: CATSRETGGQFF
CDR3nt: TGTGCCACCAGCCGAGAGACAGGTGGGCAGTTCTTC

j_gene: TRBJ1-5
len: 14
v_gene: TRBV5-6
d_gene: TRBD1
abundance: NA
CDR3aa: CASSLAQGGQPQHF
CDR3nt: TGTGCCAGCAGCTTGGCGCAGGGGGGTCAGCCCCAGCATTTT

j_gene: TRBJ2-7
len: 14
v_gene: TRBV9
d_gene: TRBD2
abundance: NA
CDR3aa: CASSVAGTSYEQYF
CDR3nt: TGTGCCAGCAGCGTAGCCGGGACTAGTTACGAGCAGTACTTC

j_gene: TRBJ2-1
len: 15
v_gene: TRBV18
d_gene: TRBD2
abundance: once
CDR3aa: CASSSGTSGYNEQFF
CDR3nt: TGTGCCAGCTCATCGGGGACTAGCGGCTACAATGAGCAGTTCTTC

j_gene: TRBJ2-1
len: 16
v_gene: TRBV14
d_gene: NA
abundance: NA
CDR3aa: CASSQETAGWYNEQFF
CDR3nt: TGTGCCAGCAGCCAAGAGACAGCGGGCTGGTACAATGAGCAGTTCTTC

j_gene: TRBJ2-3
len: 17
v_gene: TRBV20-1
d_gene: TRBD2
abundance: NA
CDR3aa: CSASVGVAGGYQDTQYF
CDR3nt: TGCAGTGCTAGTGTCGGGGTAGCGGGAGGGTATCAAGATACGCAGTATTTT

j_gene: TRBJ2-3
len: 19
v_gene: TRBV7-2
d_gene: TRBD2
abundance: NA
CDR3aa: CASSRPLRGGGGTTDTQYF
CDR3nt: TGTGCCAGCAGCCGGCCCCTTAGGGGCGGGGGAGGAACCACAGATACGCAGTATTTT

j_gene: TRBJ1-1
len: 17
v_gene: TRBV5-1
d_gene: NA
abundance: NA
CDR3aa: CASSRGGGNSMNTEAFF
CDR3nt: TGCGCCAGCAGCAGGGGAGGCGGAAATTCTATGAACACTGAAGCTTTCTTT

j_gene: TRBJ1-1
len: 14
v_gene: TRBV6-2/TRBV6-3
d_gene: NA
abundance: NA
CDR3aa: CASSYSGAHTEAFF
CDR3nt: TGTGCCAGCAGTTATTCAGGGGCTCACACTGAAGCTTTCTTT

j_gene: TRBJ2-7
len: 12
v_gene: TRBV3-1/TRBV3-2
d_gene: NA
abundance: few
CDR3aa: CASSQAVGGQYF
CDR3nt: TGTGCCAGCAGCCAAGCAGTCGGCGGGCAGTACTTC

j_gene: TRBJ1-4
len: 18
v_gene: TRBV10-2
d_gene: TRBD1
abundance: NA
CDR3aa: CASSGGQGRWSLNEKLFF
CDR3nt: TGCGCCAGCAGTGGGGGACAGGGACGGTGGAGTCTTAATGAAAAACTGTTTTTT

j_gene: TRBJ1-2
len: 16
v_gene: TRBV20-1
d_gene: NA
abundance: NA
CDR3aa: CSASLDGQKNNYGYTF
CDR3nt: TGCAGTGCTAGTTTGGACGGACAGAAGAACAACTATGGCTACACCTTC

j_gene: TRBJ1-2
len: 13
v_gene: TRBV7-2
d_gene: NA
abundance: once
CDR3aa: CASSFSGSNGYTF
CDR3nt: TGTGCCAGCAGCTTTTCAGGGTCTAATGGCTACACCTTC

j_gene: TRBJ2-3
len: 18
v_gene: TRBV2
d_gene: TRBD2
abundance: NA
CDR3aa: CASSDQAGGPTSTDTQYF
CDR3nt: TGTGCCAGCAGTGATCAAGCGGGGGGTCCGACTAGCACAGATACGCAGTATTTT

j_gene: TRBJ1-1
len: 15
v_gene: TRBV5-1
d_gene: NA
abundance: NA
CDR3aa: CASSARAAVNTEAFF
CDR3nt: TGCGCCAGCAGCGCTCGGGCAGCGGTGAACACTGAAGCTTTCTTT

j_gene: TRBJ2-7
len: 12
v_gene: TRBV10-1
d_gene: NA
abundance: NA
CDR3aa: CASSEGDIPGYF
CDR3nt: TGCGCCAGCAGTGAGGGGGACATCCCGGGGTACTTC

j_gene: TRBJ1-5
len: 14
v_gene: TRBV5-5
d_gene: NA
abundance: NA
CDR3aa: CASSSDRTNQPQHF
CDR3nt: TGTGCCAGCAGCTCTGACAGAACGAATCAGCCCCAGCATTTT

j_gene: TRBJ1-3
len: 14
v_gene: TRBV2
d_gene: NA
abundance: NA
CDR3aa: CAIDRFDSGNTIYF
CDR3nt: TGTGCCATCGACAGGTTCGACTCTGGAAACACCATATATTTT